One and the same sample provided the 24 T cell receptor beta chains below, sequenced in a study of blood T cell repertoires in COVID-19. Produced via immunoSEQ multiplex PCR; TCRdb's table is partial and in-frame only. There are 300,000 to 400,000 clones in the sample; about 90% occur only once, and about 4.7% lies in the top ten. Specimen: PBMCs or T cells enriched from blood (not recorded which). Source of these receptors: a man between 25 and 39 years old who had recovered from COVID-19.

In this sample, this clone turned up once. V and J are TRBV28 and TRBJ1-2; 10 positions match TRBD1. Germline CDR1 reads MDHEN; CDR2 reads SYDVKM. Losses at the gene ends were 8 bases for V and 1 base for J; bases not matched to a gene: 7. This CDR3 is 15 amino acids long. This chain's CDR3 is CASVDRGSINYGYTF. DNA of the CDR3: TGTGCCAGCGTGGACAGGGGGTCGATTAACTATGGCTACACCTTC.

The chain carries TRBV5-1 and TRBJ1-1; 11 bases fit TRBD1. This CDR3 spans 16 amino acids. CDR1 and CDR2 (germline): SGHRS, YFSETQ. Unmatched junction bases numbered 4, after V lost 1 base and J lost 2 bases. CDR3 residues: CASSLRTGGGNTEAFF. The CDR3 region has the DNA TGCGCCAGCAGCTTGAGGACAGGGGGCGGAAACACTGAAGCTTTCTTT.

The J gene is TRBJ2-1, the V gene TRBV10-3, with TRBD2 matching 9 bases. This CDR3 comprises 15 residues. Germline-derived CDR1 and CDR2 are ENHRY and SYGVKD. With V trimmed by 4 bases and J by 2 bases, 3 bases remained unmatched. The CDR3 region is CAISVAGGTYNEQFF. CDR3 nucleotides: TGTGCCATCAGTGTCGCGGGGGGGACCTACAATGAGCAGTTCTTC.

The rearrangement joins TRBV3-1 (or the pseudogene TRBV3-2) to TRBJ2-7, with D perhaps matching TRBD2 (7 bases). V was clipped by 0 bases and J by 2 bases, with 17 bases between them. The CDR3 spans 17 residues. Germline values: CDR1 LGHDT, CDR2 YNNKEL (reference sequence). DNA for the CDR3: TGTGCCAGCAGCCAAGATTGGTACGGGGGGCCCCCCTACGAGCAGTACTTC. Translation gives CASSQDWYGGPPYEQYF.

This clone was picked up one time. The CDR3 DNA is TGCGCCAGCAGCTTGTTTTCAGGGGATGAGGGCTACACCTTC. Translating gives CASSLFSGDEGYTF. This rearrangement joins TRBV5-1 to TRBJ1-2, with D perhaps matching TRBD1 (6 bases). The CDR3 has 14 residues. The V end was cut by 1 base, the J end by 8 bases, with 15 bases between. Per the germline V gene, CDR1 is SGHRS and CDR2 is YFSETQ.

The CDR3 loop reads CASSQDWLAGSYNEQFF. The CDR3 region has the DNA TGTGCCAGCAGCCAAGACTGGCTAGCGGGGTCCTACAATGAGCAGTTCTTC. The chain links TRBV3-1 (or the pseudogene TRBV3-2) to TRBJ2-1; 9 nucleotides align to TRBD2. V was pared by 0 bases and J by 1 base, with 4 bases of the junction left unmatched. The V gene's germline CDR1 is LGHDT and CDR2 YNNKEL (reference sequence). CDR3 length: 17 amino acids.

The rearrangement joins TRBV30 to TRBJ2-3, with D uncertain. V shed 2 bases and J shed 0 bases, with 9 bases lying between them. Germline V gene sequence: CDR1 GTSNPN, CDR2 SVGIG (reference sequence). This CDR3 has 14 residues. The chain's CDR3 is CAWSLLTSTDTQYF. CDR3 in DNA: TGTGCCTGGAGTTTGTTAACTAGCACAGATACGCAGTATTTT.

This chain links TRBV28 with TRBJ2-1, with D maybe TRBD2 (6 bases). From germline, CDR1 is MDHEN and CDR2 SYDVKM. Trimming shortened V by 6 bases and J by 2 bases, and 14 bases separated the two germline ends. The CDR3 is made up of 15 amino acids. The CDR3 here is CASSTAGSTYNEQFF. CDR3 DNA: TGTGCCAGCAGCACAGCGGGTAGCACCTACAATGAGCAGTTCTTC.

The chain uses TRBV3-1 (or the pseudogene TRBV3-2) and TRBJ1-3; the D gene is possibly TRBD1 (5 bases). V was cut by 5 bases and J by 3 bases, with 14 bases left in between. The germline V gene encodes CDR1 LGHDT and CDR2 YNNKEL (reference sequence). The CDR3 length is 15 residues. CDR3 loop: CASSLVQGYGNTIYF. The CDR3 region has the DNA TGTGCCAGCAGCTTAGTTCAGGGTTATGGAAACACCATATATTTT.

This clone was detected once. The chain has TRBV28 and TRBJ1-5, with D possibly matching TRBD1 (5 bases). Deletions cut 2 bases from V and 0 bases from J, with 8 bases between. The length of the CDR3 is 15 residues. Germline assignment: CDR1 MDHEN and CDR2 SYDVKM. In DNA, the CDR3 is TGTGCCAGCAGTTTAAGGGGAAATAGCAATCAGCCCCAGCATTTT. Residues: CASSLRGNSNQPQHF.

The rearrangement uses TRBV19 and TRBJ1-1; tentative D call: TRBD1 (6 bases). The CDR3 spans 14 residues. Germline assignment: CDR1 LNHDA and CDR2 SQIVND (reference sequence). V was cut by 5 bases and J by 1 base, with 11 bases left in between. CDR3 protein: CASSQQGWNTEAFF. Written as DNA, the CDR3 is TGTGCCAGTAGTCAACAGGGATGGAACACTGAAGCTTTCTTT.

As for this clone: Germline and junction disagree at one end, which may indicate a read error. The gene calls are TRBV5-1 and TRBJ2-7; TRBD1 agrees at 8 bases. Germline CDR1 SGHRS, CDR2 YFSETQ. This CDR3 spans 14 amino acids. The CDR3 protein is CASSSGQAHYEQYF. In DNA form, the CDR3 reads TGCGCCAGCAGCTCGGGACAGGCGCACTACGAACAGTACTTC.

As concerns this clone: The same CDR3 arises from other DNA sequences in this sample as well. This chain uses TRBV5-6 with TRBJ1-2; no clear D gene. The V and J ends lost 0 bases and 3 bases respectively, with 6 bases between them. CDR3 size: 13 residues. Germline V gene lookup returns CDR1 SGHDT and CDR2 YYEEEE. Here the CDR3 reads CASSLGTDYGYTF. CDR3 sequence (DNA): TGTGCCAGCAGCTTGGGTACAGACTATGGCTACACCTTC.

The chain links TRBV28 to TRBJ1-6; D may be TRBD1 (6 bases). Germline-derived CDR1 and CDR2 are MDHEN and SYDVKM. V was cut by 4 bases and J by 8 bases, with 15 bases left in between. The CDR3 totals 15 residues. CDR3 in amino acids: CASSSAQGNDSPLHF. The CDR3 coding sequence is TGTGCCAGCAGTTCCGCCCAGGGGAATGATTCACCCCTCCACTTT. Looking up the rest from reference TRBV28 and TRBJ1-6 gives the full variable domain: DVKVTQSSRYLVKRTGEKVFLECVQDMDHENMFWYRQDPGLGLRLIYFSYDVKMKEKGDIPEGYSVSREKKERFSLILESASTNQTSMYLCASSSAQGNDSPLHFGNGTRLTVT.

The chain's CDR3 is CSASDGYGGLNTGELFF. The CDR3 DNA sequence: TGCAGTGCGAGTGACGGATATGGGGGCCTGAACACCGGGGAGCTGTTTTTT. The V gene is TRBV20-1, the J gene TRBJ2-2, with a tentative D call TRBD1 (6 bases). V lost 6 bases and J lost 1, with 21 bases in between. Germline V gene data show CDR1 as DFQATT and CDR2 as SNEGSKA (reference sequence). This CDR3 has 17 residues.

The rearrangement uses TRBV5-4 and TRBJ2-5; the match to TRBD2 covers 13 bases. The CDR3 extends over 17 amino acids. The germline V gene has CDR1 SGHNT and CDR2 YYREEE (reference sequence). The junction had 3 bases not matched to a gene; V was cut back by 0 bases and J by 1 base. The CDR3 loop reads CASSLGTSGGLQETQYF. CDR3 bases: TGTGCCAGCAGCTTGGGGACTAGCGGGGGCCTCCAAGAGACCCAGTACTTC.

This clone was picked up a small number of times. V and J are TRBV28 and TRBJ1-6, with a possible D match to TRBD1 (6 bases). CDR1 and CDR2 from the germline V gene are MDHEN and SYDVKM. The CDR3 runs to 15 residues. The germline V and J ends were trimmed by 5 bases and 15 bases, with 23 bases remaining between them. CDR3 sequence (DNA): TGTGCCAGCAGTCAACACAGGGTGCCAGGGTCAAACCTCCACTTT. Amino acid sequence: CASSQHRVPGSNLHF.

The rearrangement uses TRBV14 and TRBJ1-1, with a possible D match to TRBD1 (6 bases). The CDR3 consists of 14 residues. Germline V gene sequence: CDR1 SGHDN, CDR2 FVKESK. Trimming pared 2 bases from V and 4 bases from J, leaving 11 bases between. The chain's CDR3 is CASSQTGFVTEAFF. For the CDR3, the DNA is TGTGCCAGCAGCCAAACAGGGTTCGTCACTGAAGCTTTCTTT.

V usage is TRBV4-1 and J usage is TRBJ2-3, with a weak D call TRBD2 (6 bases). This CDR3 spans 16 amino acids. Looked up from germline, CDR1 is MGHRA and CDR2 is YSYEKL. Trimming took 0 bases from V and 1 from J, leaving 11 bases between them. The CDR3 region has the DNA TGCGCCAGCAGCCAAGATCCGGCTAGCGGCACAGATACGCAGTATTTT. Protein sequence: CASSQDPASGTDTQYF.

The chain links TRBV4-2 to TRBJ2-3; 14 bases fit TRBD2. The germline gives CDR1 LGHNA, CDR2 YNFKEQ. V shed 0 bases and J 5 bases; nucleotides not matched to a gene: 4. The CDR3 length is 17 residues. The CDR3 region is CASSQDTTSGGEDTQYF. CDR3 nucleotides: TGTGCCAGCAGCCAAGATACGACTAGCGGGGGGGAAGATACGCAGTATTTT.

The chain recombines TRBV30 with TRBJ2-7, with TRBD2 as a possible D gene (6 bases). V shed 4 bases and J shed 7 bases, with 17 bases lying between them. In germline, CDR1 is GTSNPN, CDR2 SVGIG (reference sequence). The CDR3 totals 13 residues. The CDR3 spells CAWTPGFRGEQYF. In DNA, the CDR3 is TGTGCCTGGACCCCAGGGTTCCGGGGGGAGCAGTACTTC.

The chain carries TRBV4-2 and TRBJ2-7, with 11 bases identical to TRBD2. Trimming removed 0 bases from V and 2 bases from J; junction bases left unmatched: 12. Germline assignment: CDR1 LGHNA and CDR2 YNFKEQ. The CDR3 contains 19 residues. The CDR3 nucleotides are TGTGCCAGCAGCCAAGATCGGTTTTCTAGCGGGGGGTTAACCTACGAGCAGTACTTC. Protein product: CASSQDRFSSGGLTYEQYF.

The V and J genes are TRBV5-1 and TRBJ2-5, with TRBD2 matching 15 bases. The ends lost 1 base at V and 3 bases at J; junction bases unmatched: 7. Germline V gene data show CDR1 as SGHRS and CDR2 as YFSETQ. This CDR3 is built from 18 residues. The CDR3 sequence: CASSLQRTSGGAEETQYF. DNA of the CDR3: TGCGCCAGCAGCTTGCAGCGGACTAGCGGGGGGGCGGAAGAGACCCAGTACTTC.

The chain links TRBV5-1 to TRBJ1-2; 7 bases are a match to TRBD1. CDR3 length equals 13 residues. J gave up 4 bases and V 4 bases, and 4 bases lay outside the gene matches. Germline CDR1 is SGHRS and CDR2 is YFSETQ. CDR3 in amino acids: CASSGGTVYGYTF. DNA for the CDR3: TGCGCCAGCAGCGGGGGGACAGTCTATGGCTACACCTTC.